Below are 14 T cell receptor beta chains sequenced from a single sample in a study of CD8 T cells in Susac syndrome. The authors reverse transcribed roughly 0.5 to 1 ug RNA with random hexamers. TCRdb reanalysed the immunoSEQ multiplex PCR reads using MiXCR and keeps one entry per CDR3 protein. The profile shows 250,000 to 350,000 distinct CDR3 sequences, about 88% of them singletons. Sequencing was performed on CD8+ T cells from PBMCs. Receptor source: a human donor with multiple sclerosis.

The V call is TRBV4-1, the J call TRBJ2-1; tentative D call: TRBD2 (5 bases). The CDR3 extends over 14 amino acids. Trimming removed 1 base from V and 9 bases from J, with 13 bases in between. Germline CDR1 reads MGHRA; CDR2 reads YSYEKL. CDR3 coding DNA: TGCGCCAGCAGCCAAGGACCGCTGGAGGTTGAGCAGTTCTTC. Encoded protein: CASSQGPLEVEQFF.

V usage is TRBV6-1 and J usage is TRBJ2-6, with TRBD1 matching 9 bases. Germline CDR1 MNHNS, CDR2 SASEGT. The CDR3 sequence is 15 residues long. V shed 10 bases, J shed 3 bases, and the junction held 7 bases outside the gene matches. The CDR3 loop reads CATSQGADGANVLTF. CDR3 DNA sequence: TGTGCCACCTCACAGGGGGCGGATGGGGCCAACGTCCTGACTTTC.

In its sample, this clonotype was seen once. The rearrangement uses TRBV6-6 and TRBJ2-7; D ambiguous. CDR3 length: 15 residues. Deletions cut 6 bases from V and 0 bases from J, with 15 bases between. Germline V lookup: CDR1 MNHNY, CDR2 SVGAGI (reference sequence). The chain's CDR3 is CASSPLSVSSYEQYF. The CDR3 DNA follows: TGTGCCAGCAGCCCTCTCTCAGTAAGCTCCTACGAGCAGTACTTC.

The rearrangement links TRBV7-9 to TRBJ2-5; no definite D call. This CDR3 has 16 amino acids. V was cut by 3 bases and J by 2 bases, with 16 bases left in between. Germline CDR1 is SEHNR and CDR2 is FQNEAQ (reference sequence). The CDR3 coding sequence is TGTGCCAGCAGCTTGAGGCCCGGGCGAAGACAAGAGACCCAGTACTTC. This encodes CASSLRPGRRQETQYF. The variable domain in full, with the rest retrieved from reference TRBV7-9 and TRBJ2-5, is DTGVSQNPRHKITKRGQNVTFRCDPISEHNRLYWYRQTLGQGPEFLTYFQNEAQLEKSRLLSDRFSAERPKGSFSTLEIQRTEQGDSAMYLCASSLRPGRRQETQYFGPGTRLLVL.

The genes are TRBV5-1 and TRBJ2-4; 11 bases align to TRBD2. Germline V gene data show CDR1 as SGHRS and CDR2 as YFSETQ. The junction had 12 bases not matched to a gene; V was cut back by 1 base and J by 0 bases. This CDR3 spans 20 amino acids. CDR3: CASSLTWLGTSGLAKNIQYF. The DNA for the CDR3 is TGCGCCAGCAGCTTGACTTGGTTGGGGACTAGCGGTTTAGCCAAAAACATTCAGTACTTC.

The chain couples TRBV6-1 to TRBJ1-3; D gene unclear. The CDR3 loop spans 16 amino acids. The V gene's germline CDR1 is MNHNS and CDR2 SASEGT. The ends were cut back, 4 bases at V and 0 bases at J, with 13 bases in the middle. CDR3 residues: CASSASVGFSGNTIYF. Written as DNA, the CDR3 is TGTGCCAGCAGTGCATCTGTGGGTTTCTCTGGAAACACCATATATTTT.

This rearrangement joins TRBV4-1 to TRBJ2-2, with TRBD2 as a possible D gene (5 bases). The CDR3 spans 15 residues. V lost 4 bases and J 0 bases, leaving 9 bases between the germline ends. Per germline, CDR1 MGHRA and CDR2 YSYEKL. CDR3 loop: CASSRAGTNTGELFF. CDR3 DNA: TGCGCCAGCAGCCGAGCCGGGACGAACACCGGGGAGCTGTTTTTT.

CDR3 in amino acids: CASSWESSYNSPLHF. CDR3 nucleotide sequence: TGTGCCAGCAGTTGGGAGAGCTCCTATAATTCACCCCTCCACTTT. The rearrangement uses TRBV28 and TRBJ1-6, with D hard to call. Trimming took off 4 bases at V and 0 bases at J, with 7 bases between the two ends. Germline-derived CDR1 and CDR2 are MDHEN and SYDVKM. The CDR3 runs 15 residues.

CDR3 nucleotides: TGCAGCGTCAGGGACAGGGGCGTTTCAACCCCTAACTATGGCTACACCTTC. Its protein product is CSVRDRGVSTPNYGYTF. The rearrangement joins TRBV29-1 to TRBJ1-2, with 10 bases fitting TRBD1. The germline gives CDR1 SQVTM, CDR2 ANQGSEA. V lost 6 bases to trimming and J lost 0 bases; unmatched junction nucleotides: 13. The CDR3 length is 17 residues.

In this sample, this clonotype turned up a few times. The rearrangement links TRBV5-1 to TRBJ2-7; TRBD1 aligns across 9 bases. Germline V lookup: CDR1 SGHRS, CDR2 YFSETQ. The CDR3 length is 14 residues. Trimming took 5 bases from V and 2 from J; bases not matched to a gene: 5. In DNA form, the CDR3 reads TGCGCCAGCAGTTACAGACAGGGGGCCTACGAGCAGTACTTC. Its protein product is CASSYRQGAYEQYF.

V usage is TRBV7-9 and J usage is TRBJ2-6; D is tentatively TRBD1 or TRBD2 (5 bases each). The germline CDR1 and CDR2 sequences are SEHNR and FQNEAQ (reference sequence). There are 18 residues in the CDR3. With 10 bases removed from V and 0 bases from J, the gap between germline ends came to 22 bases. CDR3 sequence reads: CATEQGDSGPSGANVLTF. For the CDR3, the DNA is TGTGCCACCGAACAAGGAGACAGCGGCCCCTCTGGGGCCAACGTCCTGACTTTC.

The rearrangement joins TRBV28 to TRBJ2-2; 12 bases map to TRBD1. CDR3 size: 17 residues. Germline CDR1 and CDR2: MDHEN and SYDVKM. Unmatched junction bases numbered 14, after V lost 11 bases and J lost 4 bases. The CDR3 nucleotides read TGTGCCGCAAGCCCGGGACAGGGGGCCGGGGGCACCGGGGAGCTGTTTTTT. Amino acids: CAASPGQGAGGTGELFF.

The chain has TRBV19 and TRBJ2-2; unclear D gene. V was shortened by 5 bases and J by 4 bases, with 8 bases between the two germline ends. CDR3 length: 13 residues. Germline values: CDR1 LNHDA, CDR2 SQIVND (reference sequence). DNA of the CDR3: TGTGCCAGTAGTCTCCAAACCACCGGGGAGCTGTTTTTT. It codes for CASSLQTTGELFF.

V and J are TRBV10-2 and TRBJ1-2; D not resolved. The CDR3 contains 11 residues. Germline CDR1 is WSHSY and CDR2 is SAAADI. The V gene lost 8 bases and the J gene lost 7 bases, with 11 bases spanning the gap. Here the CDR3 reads CASLAKVGYTF. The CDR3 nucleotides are TGCGCCAGCCTCGCGAAGGTTGGCTACACCTTC.